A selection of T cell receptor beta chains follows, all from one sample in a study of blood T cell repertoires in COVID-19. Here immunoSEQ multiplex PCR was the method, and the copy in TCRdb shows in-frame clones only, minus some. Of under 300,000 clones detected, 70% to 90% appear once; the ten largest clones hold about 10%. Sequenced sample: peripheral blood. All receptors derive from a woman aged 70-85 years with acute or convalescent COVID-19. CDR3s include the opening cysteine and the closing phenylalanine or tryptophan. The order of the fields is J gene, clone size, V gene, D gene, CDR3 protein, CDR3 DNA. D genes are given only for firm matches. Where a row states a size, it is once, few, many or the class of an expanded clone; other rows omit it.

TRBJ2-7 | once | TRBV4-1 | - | CASSQVFISGREQYF | TGCGCCAGCAGCCAAGTATTTATCAGCGGGCGAGAGCAGTACTTC
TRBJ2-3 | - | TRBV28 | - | CASNGPGYTDTQYF | TGTGCCAGCAACGGCCCGGGGTACACAGATACGCAGTATTTT
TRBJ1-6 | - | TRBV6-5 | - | CASSSGRVNSPLHF | TGTGCCAGCAGTTCCGGCAGGGTTAATTCACCCCTCCACTTT
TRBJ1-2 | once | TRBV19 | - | CASSIGSKSRGYTF | TGTGCCAGTAGTATCGGGTCTAAGTCCCGGGGCTACACCTTC
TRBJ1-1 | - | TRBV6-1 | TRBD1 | CASSAIGQGFLENTEAFF | TGTGCCAGCAGTGCTATCGGACAGGGTTTTCTGGAGAACACTGAAGCTTTCTTT
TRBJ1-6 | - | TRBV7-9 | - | CASSLTLRGEPLHF | TGTGCCAGCAGCTTAACACTAAGGGGCGAGCCCCTCCACTTT
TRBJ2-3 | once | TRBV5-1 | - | CASRAGAGGTDTQYF | TGCGCCAGCAGAGCAGGGGCAGGGGGCACAGATACGCAGTATTTT
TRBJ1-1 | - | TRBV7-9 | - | CASSIHNTEAFF | TGTGCCAGCAGCATCCATAACACTGAAGCTTTCTTT
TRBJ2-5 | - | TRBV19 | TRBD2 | CASSAAFGLAGWETQYF | TGTGCCAGTAGTGCCGCTTTCGGACTAGCGGGGTGGGAGACCCAGTACTTC
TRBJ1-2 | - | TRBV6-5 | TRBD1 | CASSRSGTGKGYTF | TGTGCCAGCAGTAGATCCGGGACAGGTAAAGGCTACACCTTC
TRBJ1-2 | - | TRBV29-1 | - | CSVEAGTSRGYTF | TGCAGCGTTGAAGCAGGGACTTCTAGAGGCTACACCTTC
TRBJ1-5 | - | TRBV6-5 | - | CAAAGGGLQPQHF | TGTGCTGCAGCTGGGGGGGGACTTCAGCCCCAGCATTTT
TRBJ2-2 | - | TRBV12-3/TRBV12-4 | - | CASSLARAGELFF | TGTGCCAGCAGTTTAGCACGGGCCGGGGAGCTGTTTTTT
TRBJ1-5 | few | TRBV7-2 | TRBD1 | CASSLVSRTGRGNQPQHF | TGTGCCAGCAGCTTAGTGAGCAGGACAGGGAGGGGCAATCAGCCCCAGCATTTT
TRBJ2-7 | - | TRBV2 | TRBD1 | CASRAGTGYEQYF | TGTGCCAGCAGAGCCGGGACAGGGTACGAGCAGTACTTC
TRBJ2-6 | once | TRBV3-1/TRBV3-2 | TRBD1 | CASSQGQFSISGANVLTF | TGTGCCAGCAGCCAGGGACAGTTCTCCATCTCTGGGGCCAACGTCCTGACTTTC
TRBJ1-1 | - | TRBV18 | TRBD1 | CASSPGIGQGEKRAFF | TGTGCCAGCTCACCAGGTATCGGACAGGGCGAGAAGCGGGCTTTCTTT
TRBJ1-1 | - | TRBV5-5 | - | CASSLAGYLAETFF | TGTGCCAGCAGCTTGGCGGGCTATTTAGCGGAGACTTTCTTT
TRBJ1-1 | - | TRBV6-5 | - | CASTSQGSQAFF | TGTGCCAGCACCTCACAGGGTTCGCAAGCTTTCTTT
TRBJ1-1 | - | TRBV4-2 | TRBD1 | CASSQDAAGGMTEAFF | TGTGCCAGCAGCCAAGATGCGGCAGGGGGCATGACTGAAGCTTTCTTT
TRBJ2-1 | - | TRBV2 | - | CASSARGPTNNEQFF | TGTGCCAGCAGCGCTCGCGGACCGACTAACAATGAGCAGTTCTTC
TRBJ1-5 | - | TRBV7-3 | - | CASSRVPPAWELRQPQHF | TGTGCCAGCAGCCGAGTTCCCCCGGCTTGGGAGCTGCGGCAGCCCCAGCATTTT
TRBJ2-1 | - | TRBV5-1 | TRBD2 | CASSSGLGGYNEQFF | TGCGCCAGCAGCTCAGGACTAGGCGGGTACAATGAGCAGTTCTTC
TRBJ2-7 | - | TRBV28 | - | CASSRRDPPYEQYF | TGTGCCAGCAGCCGCAGGGATCCTCCCTACGAGCAGTACTTC
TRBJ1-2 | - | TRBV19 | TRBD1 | CASSGLQGSNYGYTF | TGTGCCAGTAGTGGATTACAGGGGTCCAACTATGGCTACACCTTC
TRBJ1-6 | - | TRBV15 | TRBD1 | CATSEAGGPYSPLHF | TGTGCCACCAGCGAAGCAGGGGGCCCATATTCACCCCTCCACTTT
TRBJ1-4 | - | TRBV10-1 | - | CASSEGGVEEKLFF | TGCGCCAGCAGTGAGGGAGGGGTGGAAGAAAAACTGTTTTTT
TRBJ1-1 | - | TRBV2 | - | CASSPRTEAFF | TGTGCCAGCAGCCCCCGCACTGAAGCTTTCTTT
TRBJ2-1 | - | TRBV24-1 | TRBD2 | CATSDPASGGGNEQFF | TGTGCCACCAGTGACCCCGCTAGCGGGGGGGGGAATGAGCAGTTCTTC
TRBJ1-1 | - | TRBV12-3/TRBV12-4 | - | CASRILTNTEAFF | TGTGCCAGCAGGATCTTGACAAACACTGAAGCTTTCTTT
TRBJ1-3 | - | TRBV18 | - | CASSPTLTGSGNTIYF | TGTGCCAGCTCACCTACCCTAACAGGGTCTGGAAACACCATATATTTT
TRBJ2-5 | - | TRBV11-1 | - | CASSQGQETQYF | TGTGCCAGCTCACAGGGCCAAGAGACCCAGTACTTC
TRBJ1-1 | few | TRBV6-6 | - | CASSPKGAGAQRTEAFF | TGTGCCAGCAGTCCCAAAGGGGCAGGGGCCCAGAGAACTGAAGCTTTCTTT
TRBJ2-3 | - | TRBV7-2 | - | CASSLYGWRTDTQYF | TGTGCCAGCAGCTTATATGGGTGGAGGACAGATACGCAGTATTTT
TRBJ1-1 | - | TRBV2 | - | CASSVKGGSTEAFF | TGTGCCAGCAGTGTAAAGGGCGGGAGCACTGAAGCTTTCTTT
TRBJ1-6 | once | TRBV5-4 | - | CASSSRVGANPSSPLHF | TGTGCCAGCAGCTCCAGGGTTGGGGCGAACCCTTCTTCACCCCTCCACTTT
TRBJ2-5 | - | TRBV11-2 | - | CASSPEPSETQYF | TGTGCCAGCAGCCCGGAGCCCTCAGAGACCCAGTACTTC
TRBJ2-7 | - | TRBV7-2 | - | CASSQRRAIDYEQYF | TGTGCCAGCAGCCAACGGCGGGCAATCGACTACGAGCAGTACTTC
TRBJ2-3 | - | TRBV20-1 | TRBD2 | CSASRVAGRTDTQYF | TGCAGTGCTAGTCGGGTAGCGGGGCGCACAGATACGCAGTATTTT
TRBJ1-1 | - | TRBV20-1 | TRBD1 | CSASREGAHTEAFF | TGCAGTGCTAGTAGAGAGGGGGCGCATACTGAAGCTTTCTTT
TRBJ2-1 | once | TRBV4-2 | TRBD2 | CASSRTGTSGGQGYNEQFF | TGTGCCAGCAGCCGAACCGGGACTAGCGGGGGTCAGGGGTACAATGAGCAGTTCTTC
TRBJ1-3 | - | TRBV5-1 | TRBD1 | CASSLGRTGERTGNTIYF | TGCGCCAGCAGCTTAGGGAGGACAGGTGAAAGGACTGGAAACACCATATATTTT
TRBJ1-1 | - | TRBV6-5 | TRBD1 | CASRTNRGLDTEAFF | TGTGCCAGCAGGACCAACAGGGGGCTTGACACTGAAGCTTTCTTT
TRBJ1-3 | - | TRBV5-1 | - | CASSKGEIGNTIYF | TGCGCCAGCAGCAAAGGGGAAATTGGAAACACCATATATTTT
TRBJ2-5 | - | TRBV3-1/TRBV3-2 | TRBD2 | CASSQTTSVGETQYF | TGTGCCAGCAGCCAAACGACTAGCGTGGGGGAGACCCAGTACTTC
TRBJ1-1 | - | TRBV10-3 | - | CAAGQPTEAFF | TGTGCCGCAGGACAGCCCACTGAAGCTTTCTTT
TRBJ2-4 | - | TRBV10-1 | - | CASSGQAAGKNIQYF | TGCGCCAGCAGTGGACAGGCCGCGGGCAAAAACATTCAGTACTTC
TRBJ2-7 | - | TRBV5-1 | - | CASSLVVQGSSYEQYF | TGCGCCAGCAGCTTGGTCGTCCAGGGTAGCTCCTACGAGCAGTACTTC
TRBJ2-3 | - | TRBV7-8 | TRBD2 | CASSLWTSGTDTQYF | TGTGCCAGCAGCTTGTGGACTAGCGGCACAGATACGCAGTATTTT
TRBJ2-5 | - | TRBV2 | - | CASSEGQGKTQYF | TGTGCCAGCAGTGAGGGGCAGGGAAAGACCCAGTACTTC
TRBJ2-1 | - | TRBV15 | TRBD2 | CATSRTPQAGDNNEQFF | TGTGCCACCAGCAGGACCCCCCAAGCGGGGGATAACAATGAGCAGTTCTTC